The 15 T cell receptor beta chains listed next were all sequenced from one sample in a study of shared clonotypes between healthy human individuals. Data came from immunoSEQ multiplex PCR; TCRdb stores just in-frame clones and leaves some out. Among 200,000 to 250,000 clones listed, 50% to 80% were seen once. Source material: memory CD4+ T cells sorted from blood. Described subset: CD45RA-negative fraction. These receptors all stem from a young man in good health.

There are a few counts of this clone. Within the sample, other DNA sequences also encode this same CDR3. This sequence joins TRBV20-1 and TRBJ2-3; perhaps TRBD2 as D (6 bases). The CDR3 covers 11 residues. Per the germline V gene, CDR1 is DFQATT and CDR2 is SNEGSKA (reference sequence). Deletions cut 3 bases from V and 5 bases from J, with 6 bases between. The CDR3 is CSARGGDTQYF. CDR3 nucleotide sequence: TGCAGTGCTAGGGGGGGAGATACGCAGTATTTT.

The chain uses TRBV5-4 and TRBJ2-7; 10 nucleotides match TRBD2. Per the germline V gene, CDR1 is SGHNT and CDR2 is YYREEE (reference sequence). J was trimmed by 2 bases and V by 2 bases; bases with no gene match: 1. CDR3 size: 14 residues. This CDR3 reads CASSFGTSAYEQYF. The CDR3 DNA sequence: TGTGCCAGCAGCTTCGGGACTAGCGCCTACGAGCAGTACTTC.

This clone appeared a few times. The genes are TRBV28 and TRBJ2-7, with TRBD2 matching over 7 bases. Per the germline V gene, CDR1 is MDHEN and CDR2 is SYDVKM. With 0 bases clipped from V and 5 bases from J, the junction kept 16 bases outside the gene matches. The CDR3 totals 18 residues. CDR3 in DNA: TGTGCCAGCAGTTTATGGGGTCGGGGTTGGACTAGGGGCAACGAGCAGTACTTC. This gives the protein CASSLWGRGWTRGNEQYF.

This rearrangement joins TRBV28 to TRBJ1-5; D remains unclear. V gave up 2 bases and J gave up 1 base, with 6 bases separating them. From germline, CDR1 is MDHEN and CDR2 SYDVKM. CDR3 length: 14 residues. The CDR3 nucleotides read TGTGCCAGCAGTTTAAAGGGCAGCAATCAGCCCCAGCATTTT. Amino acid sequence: CASSLKGSNQPQHF.

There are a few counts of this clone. CDR3 sequence (DNA): TGTGCCAGCAGTGAAGGGGGGGTTCAGCCCCAGCATTTT. This translates into CASSEGGVQPQHF. The chain uses TRBV25-1 and TRBJ1-5; a possible D gene is TRBD1 (5 bases). V lost 2 bases and J 6 bases, leaving 8 bases between the germline ends. Germline CDR1 reads MGHDK; CDR2 reads SYGVNS. The CDR3 extends over 13 amino acids.

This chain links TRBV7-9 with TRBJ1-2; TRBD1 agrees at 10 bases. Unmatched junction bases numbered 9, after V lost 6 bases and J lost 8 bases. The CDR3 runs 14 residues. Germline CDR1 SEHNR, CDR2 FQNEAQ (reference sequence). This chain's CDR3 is CASRASGTGVGYTF. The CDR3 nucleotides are TGTGCCAGCAGGGCCTCCGGGACAGGGGTGGGCTACACCTTC. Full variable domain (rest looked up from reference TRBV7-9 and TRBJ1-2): DTGVSQNPRHKITKRGQNVTFRCDPISEHNRLYWYRQTLGQGPEFLTYFQNEAQLEKSRLLSDRFSAERPKGSFSTLEIQRTEQGDSAMYLCASRASGTGVGYTFGSGTRLTVV.

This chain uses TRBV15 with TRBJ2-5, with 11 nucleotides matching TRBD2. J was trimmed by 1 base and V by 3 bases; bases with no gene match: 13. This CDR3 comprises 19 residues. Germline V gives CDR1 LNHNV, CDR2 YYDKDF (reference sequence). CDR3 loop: CATSSFKTSSGRSQETQYF. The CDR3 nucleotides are TGTGCCACCAGCAGTTTTAAAACCTCTAGCGGGAGGTCCCAAGAGACCCAGTACTTC. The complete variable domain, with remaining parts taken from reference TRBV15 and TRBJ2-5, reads DAMVIQNPRYQVTQFGKPVTLSCSQTLNHNVMYWYQQKSSQAPKLLFHYYDKDFNNEADTPDNFQSRRPNTSFCFLDIRSPGLGDTAMYLCATSSFKTSSGRSQETQYFGPGTRLLVL.

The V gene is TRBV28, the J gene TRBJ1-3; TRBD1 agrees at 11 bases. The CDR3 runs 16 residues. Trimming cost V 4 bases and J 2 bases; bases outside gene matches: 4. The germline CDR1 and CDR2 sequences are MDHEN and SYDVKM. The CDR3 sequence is CASSSRTGGAGNTIYF. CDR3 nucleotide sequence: TGTGCCAGCAGTTCCAGGACAGGGGGCGCTGGAAACACCATATATTTT.

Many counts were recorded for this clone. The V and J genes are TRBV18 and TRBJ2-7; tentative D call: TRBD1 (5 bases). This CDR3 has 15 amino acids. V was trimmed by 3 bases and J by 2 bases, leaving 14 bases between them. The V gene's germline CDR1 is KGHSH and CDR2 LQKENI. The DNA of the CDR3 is TGTGCCAGCTCACCCCAGGGTAATTCGGCCTACGAGCAGTACTTC. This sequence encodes CASSPQGNSAYEQYF.

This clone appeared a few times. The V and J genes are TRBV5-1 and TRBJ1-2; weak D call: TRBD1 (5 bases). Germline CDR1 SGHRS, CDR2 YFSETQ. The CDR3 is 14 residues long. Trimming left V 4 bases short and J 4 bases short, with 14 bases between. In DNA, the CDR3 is TGCGCCAGCAGCATCCCCCAGGGATCCTATGGCTACACCTTC. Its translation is CASSIPQGSYGYTF.

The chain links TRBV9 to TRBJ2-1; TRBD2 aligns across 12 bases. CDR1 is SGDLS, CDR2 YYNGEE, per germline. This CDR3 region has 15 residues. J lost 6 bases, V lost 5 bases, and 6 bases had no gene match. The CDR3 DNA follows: TGTGCCAGCAGTCAAACTAGCGGGAGGATCAATGAGCAGTTCTTC. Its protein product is CASSQTSGRINEQFF. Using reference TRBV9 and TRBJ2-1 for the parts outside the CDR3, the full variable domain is DSGVTQTPKHLITATGQRVTLRCSPRSGDLSVYWYQQSLDQGLQFLIQYYNGEERAKGNILERFSAQQFPDLHSELNLSSLELGDSALYFCASSQTSGRINEQFFGPGTRLTVL.

This chain's CDR3 is CASSLGSGASTDTQYF. The CDR3 nucleotides are TGTGCCAGCAGCTTGGGCTCAGGGGCTAGCACAGATACGCAGTATTTT. This chain links TRBV5-5 with TRBJ2-3, with D possibly matching TRBD1 (6 bases). CDR1 and CDR2 from the germline V gene are SGHKS and YYEKEE (reference sequence). The V end lost 0 bases, the J end lost 0 bases, and 11 bases lay between the germline ends. CDR3 length: 16 residues.

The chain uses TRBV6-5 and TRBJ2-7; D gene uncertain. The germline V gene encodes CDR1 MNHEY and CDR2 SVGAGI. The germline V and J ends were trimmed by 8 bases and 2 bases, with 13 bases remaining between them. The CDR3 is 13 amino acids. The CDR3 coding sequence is TGTGCCAGCGGGGATAGGGCCGCCTACGAGCAGTACTTC. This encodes CASGDRAAYEQYF.

The DNA for the CDR3 is TGTGCCAGCAGCGTATCGGGGCAGAACTTTGAAAAACTGTTTTTT. As protein: CASSVSGQNFEKLFF. The V call is TRBV9, the J call TRBJ1-4; possible D gene TRBD1, 5 bases. This CDR3 spans 15 amino acids. CDR1 SGDLS and CDR2 YYNGEE come from the germline V gene. Trimming removed 1 base at V and 7 bases at J, with 14 bases between.

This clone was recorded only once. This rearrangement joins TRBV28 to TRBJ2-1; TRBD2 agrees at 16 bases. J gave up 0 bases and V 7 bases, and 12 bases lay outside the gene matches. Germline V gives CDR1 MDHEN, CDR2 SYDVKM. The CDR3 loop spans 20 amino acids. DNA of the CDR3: TGTGCCAGCACCAACCCCGGGACTAGCGGGAGGGATAGCTCCTACAATGAGCAGTTCTTC. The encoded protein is CASTNPGTSGRDSSYNEQFF.